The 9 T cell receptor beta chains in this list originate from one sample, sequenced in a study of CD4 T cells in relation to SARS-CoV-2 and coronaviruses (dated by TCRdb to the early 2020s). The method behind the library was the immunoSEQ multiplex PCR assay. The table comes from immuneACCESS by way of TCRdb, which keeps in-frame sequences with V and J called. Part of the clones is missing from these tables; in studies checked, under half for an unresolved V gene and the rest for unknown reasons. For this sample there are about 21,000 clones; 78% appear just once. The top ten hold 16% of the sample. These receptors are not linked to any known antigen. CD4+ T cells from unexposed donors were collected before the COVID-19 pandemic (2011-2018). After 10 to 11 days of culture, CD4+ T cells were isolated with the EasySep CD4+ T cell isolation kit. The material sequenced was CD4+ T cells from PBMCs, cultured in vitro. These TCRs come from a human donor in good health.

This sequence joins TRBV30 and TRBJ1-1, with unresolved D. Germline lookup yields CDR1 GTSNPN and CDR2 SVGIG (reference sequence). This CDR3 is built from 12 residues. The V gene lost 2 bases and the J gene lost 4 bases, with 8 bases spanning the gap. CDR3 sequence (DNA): TGTGCCTGGAGTTCCGGTAGCACTGAAGCTTTCTTT. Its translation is CAWSSGSTEAFF.

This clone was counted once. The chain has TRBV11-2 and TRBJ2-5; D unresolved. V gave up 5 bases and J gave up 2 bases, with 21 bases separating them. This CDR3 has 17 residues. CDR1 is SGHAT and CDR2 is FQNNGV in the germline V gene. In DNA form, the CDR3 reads TGTGCCAGCAGCCTAAACAAGGGCTTACCAACTCAAGAGACCCAGTACTTC. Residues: CASSLNKGLPTQETQYF. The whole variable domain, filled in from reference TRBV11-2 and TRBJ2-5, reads EAGVAQSPRYKIIEKRQSVAFWCNPISGHATLYWYQQILGQGPKLLIQFQNNGVVDDSQLPKDRFSAERLKGVDSTLKIQPAKLEDSAVYLCASSLNKGLPTQETQYFGPGTRLLVL.

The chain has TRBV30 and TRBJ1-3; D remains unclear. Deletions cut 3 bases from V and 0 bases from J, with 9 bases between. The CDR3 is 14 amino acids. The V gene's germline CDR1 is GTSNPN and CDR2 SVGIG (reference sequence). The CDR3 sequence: CAWRIDGSGNTIYF. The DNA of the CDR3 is TGTGCCTGGAGGATCGACGGCTCTGGAAACACCATATATTTT. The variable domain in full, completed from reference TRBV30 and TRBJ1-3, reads SQTIHQWPATLVQPVGSPLSLECTVEGTSNPNLYWYRQAAGRGLQLLFYSVGIGQISSEVPQNLSASRPQDRQFILSSKKLLLSDSGFYLCAWRIDGSGNTIYFGEGSWLTVV.

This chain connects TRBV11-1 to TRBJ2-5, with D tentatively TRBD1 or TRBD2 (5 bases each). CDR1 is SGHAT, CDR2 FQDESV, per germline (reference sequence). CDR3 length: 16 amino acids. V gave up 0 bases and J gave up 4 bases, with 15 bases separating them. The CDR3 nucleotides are TGTGCCAGCAGCTTAGCACGGCGCAGGGACCGAGAGACCCAGTACTTC. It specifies CASSLARRRDRETQYF. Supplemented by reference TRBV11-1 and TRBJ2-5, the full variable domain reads EAEVAQSPRYKITEKSQAVAFWCDPISGHATLYWYRQILGQGPELLVQFQDESVVDDSQLPKDRFSAERLKGVDSTLKIQPAELGDSAMYLCASSLARRRDRETQYFGPGTRLLVL.

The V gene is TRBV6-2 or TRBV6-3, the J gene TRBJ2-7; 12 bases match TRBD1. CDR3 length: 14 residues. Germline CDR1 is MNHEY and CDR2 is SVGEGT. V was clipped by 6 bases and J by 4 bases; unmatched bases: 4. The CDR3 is CASSPGQGAYEQYF. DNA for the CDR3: TGTGCCAGCAGCCCGGGACAGGGGGCTTACGAGCAGTACTTC.

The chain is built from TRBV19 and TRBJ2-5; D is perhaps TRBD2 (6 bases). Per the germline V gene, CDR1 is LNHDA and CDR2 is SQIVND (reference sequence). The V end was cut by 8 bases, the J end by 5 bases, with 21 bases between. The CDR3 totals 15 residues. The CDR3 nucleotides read TGTGCCAGTGGCTCCTACGCGGGGCCCCGGGAGACCCAGTACTTC. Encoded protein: CASGSYAGPRETQYF.

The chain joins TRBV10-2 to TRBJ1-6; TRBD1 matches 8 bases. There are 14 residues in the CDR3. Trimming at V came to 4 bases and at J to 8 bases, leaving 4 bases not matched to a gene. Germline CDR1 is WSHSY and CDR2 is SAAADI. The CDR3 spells CASSASGQDSPLHF. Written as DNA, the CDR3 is TGCGCCAGCAGTGCGTCGGGACAGGATTCACCCCTCCACTTT.

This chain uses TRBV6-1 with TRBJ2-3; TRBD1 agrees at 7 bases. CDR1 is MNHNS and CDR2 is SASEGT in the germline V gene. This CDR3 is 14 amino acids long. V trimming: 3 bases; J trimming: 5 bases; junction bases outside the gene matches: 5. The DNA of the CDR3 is TGTGCCAGCAGTGAGGACAGGAACCGAGATACGCAGTATTTT. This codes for CASSEDRNRDTQYF.

CDR3 in DNA: TGCGCCAGCAGCTTGAGCGGGGCCAATAACTATGGCTACACCTTC. Amino acids: CASSLSGANNYGYTF. This chain connects TRBV5-1 to TRBJ1-2; D possibly corresponds to TRBD1 (5 bases). Germline V gene lookup returns CDR1 SGHRS and CDR2 YFSETQ. The CDR3 loop spans 15 amino acids. V lost 1 base to trimming and J lost 1 base, with 11 bases between them.